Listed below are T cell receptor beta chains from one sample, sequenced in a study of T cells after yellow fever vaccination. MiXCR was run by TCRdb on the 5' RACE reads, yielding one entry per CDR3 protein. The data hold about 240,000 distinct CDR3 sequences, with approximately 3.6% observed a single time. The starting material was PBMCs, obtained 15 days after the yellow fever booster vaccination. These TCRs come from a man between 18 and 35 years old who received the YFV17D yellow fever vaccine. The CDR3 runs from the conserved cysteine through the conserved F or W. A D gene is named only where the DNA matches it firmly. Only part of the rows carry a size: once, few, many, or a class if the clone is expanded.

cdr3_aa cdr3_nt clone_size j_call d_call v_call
CASSDLPPGHDSYEQYF TGTGCCAGCAGTGACCTACCACCGGGACACGACTCCTACGAGCAGTACTTC many TRBJ2-7 . TRBV27
CASSPWTPNTEAFF TGTGCCAGCAGTCCTTGGACCCCGAACACTGAAGCTTTCTTT many TRBJ1-1 . TRBV12-3/TRBV12-4
CASSLEGGSSYNEQFF TGTGCCAGCAGCTTAGAGGGGGGGAGCTCCTACAATGAGCAGTTCTTC many TRBJ2-1 TRBD2 TRBV11-2
CASSTDRGAGYTF TGCGCCAGCAGCACGGACAGGGGAGCCGGCTACACCTTC many TRBJ1-2 TRBD1 TRBV5-1
CSARSQSSYNSPLHF TGCAGTGCGAGGTCCCAGAGCTCCTATAATTCACCCCTCCACTTT many TRBJ1-6 . TRBV20-1
CASSTGTEIYGGYTF TGTGCCAGCAGCACCGGGACAGAGATCTATGGCGGCTACACCTTC many TRBJ1-2 TRBD1 TRBV7-8
CASSFEDRVLEEAFF TGTGCCAGCAGCTTCGAGGACAGGGTTCTGGAGGAAGCTTTCTTT few TRBJ1-1 TRBD1 TRBV5-4
CASGRGNTLYF TGTGCCAGTGGGAGGGGGAACACCTTATATTTT . TRBJ1-3 . TRBV6-5
CSANQDYQETQYF TGCAGTGCTAATCAGGACTACCAAGAGACCCAGTACTTC many TRBJ2-5 . TRBV20-1
CASSQDLSGGMADRVGGYTF TGCGCCAGCAGCCAAGATTTGTCGGGGGGCATGGCCGACCGTGTCGGAGGCTACACCTTC . TRBJ1-2 . TRBV4-3
CASSQEDRGYTQYF TGCGCCAGCAGCCAAGAGGACAGGGGGTATACGCAGTATTTT many TRBJ2-3 TRBD1 TRBV4-1
CASSLAIIAGNEQFF TGCGCCAGCAGCTTGGCTATAATAGCGGGTAATGAGCAGTTCTTC . TRBJ2-1 TRBD2 TRBV5-1
CSVARGGWTDTQYF TGCAGTGTCGCACGGGGGGGTTGGACAGATACGCAGTATTTT many TRBJ2-3 TRBD2 TRBV20-1
CSAPKVVSSYNEQFF TGCAGTGCCCCGAAGGTGGTTTCCTCCTACAATGAGCAGTTCTTC many TRBJ2-1 . TRBV20-1
CSVGVQAGGQNEQFF TGCAGCGTTGGGGTACAAGCGGGGGGGCAGAATGAGCAGTTCTTC many TRBJ2-1 TRBD2 TRBV29-1
CASSESGGDVQPQHF TGTGCCAGCAGTGAATCAGGAGGGGACGTTCAGCCCCAGCATTTT many TRBJ1-5 . TRBV25-1
CAIRVPLAAGLYEQYF TGTGCCATCAGAGTACCACTAGCAGCTGGCCTCTACGAGCAGTACTTC . TRBJ2-7 . TRBV10-3
CASSLERVLNEQFF TGTGCCAGCAGTTTAGAACGGGTCTTAAATGAGCAGTTCTTC many TRBJ2-1 . TRBV12-3/TRBV12-4
CASSHTNTEAFF TGTGCCAGCAGTCATACGAACACTGAAGCTTTCTTT many TRBJ1-1 . TRBV12-3/TRBV12-4
CASSRGQGLSYGYTF TGTGCCAGTAGTAGAGGACAGGGACTCTCCTATGGCTACACCTTC many TRBJ1-2 TRBD1 TRBV19
CASSQGTSGSSYEQYF TGTGCCAGCAGCCAAGGGACTAGCGGGAGCTCCTACGAGCAGTACTTC medium-sized TRBJ2-7 TRBD2 TRBV7-2
CASSQVQGWGTDTQYF TGCGCCAGCAGCCAAGTACAGGGGTGGGGCACAGATACGCAGTATTTT many TRBJ2-3 TRBD1 TRBV4-1
CASSVGAPGSTEAFF TGTGCCAGCAGCGTAGGCGCCCCCGGCAGTACTGAAGCTTTCTTT many TRBJ1-1 . TRBV9
CASSLVGEQFF TGTGCCAGCAGCTTAGTAGGTGAGCAGTTCTTC many TRBJ2-1 . TRBV7-9
CASSPRPNEKLFF TGTGCCAGCAGCCCTCGTCCTAATGAAAAACTGTTTTTT many TRBJ1-4 . TRBV3-1
CATAEGQETQYF TGTGCCACCGCCGAAGGGCAAGAGACCCAGTACTTC many TRBJ2-5 . TRBV10-3
CASSYGTMETQYF TGTGCCAGCAGCTATGGGACTATGGAGACCCAGTACTTC many TRBJ2-5 TRBD2 TRBV5-6
CATHLDATYTDTQYF TGTGCCACACACCTTGACGCCACCTACACAGATACGCAGTATTTT many TRBJ2-3 . TRBV2
CASSGQGTGNLGGYTF TGTGCCAGCAGTGGGCAGGGGACAGGGAATTTGGGAGGCTACACCTTC many TRBJ1-2 TRBD1 TRBV28